This section outlines one TCR beta chain sequence together with its context. Its antigen specificity is not known. Per-base qualities were not stored, and no clone one base away is much larger. RNA was extracted using the RNeasy kit, and about 0.45 to 1 ug of the RNA was reverse transcribed with random hexamers. TCR beta CDR3 regions were amplified with the immunoSEQ multiplex PCR assay covering 54 Vbeta and 13 Jbeta segments. PCR amplification bias was corrected using a synthetic template baseline for primer optimization and computational correction. Under the source paper's analysis protocol: Reads were annotated to V, D and J genes according to IMGT and were analyzed with immunoSEQ Analyzer, with only productive sequences retained. To calculate clonality, Shannon entropy was normalized by log2 of the number of productive unique sequences and then subtracted from one. Public and private clones were assessed among the 100 most prevalent clones of each patient and control. Clones were defined as Susac-specific when absent from the healthy and MS cohorts, from approximately 1,100 published viral clones and from other ImmuneACCESS disease sequences. TCRdb itself trimmed the public reads at Q25 with fastp, ran MiXCR and retained productive beta chains. Duplicate CDR3 protein sequences are folded into a single record with the most common DNA and genes. TCRdb assigned the V and J calls; the authors' analysis was not used. The sample table contains 100,000 to 150,000 distinct CDR3 sequences; only one count was recorded for over 85% of them. The top ten clones comprise around 0.087% of the sample.

The record originates from a study of CD8 T cells in Susac syndrome (dated by TCRdb to between 2018 and 2021). Study-level background: Whether CD8+ T cell activation and differentiation in Susac syndrome was antigen driven was tested using repertoire sequencing. Study-wide conclusions, independent of this receptor: The number of individuals in the TCR sequencing and HLA analysis was acknowledged as relatively small.

Peripheral blood CD8+ and CD4+ T cells from healthy donors, Susac syndrome patients and multiple sclerosis patients were profiled using high-throughput TCR beta sequencing. The healthy donors served as controls matched for age and sex. Bulk CD8+ and CD4+ T cells were purified by magnetic negative isolation, whereas CD8+ TEMRA cells were enriched by FACS. Blood was collected in EDTA tubes and processed within 24 hours, with PBMCs isolated through density gradient centrifugation. PBMCs intended for TCR sequencing were cryopreserved in liquid nitrogen and thawed later in a water bath at 37 degrees C. A purity of at least 90% was achieved for sorted or isolated CD4+, CD8+ and CD8+ TEMRA cells. V is pruned by 4 bases and J by 0 bases, leaving 12 bases of the junction without a gene match. The CDR3 sequence holds 17 residues, the cysteine and phenylalanine included. The CDR3 DNA has 51 bases and is translated from base 1. CDR1 and CDR2 are read off the germline V gene (reference sequence) as MNHEY and SMNVEV.

The TCR sequence derives from a human donor in good health. The chain couples TRBV27 to TRBJ2-7; TRBD1 fits 7 bases in the junction. The sample was CD4+ T cells from PBMCs. The nucleotides read TGTGCCAGCAGTTCCCAACCAATCCGACAGGGCTCCTACGAGCAGTACTTC. It translates to CASSSQPIRQGSYEQYF.